These T cell receptor beta chains were read from a single sample in a study of ipilimumab plus nivolumab after autologous stem cell transplantation. Method: immunoSEQ multiplex PCR; TCRdb's copy keeps in-frame clones and lacks some. The sample yields 3,200 or so clones, 76% seen once. The sequencing here drew on PBMCs, taken in a trial of ipilimumab plus nivolumab as post-transplant consolidation. The receptor source for this set is a male donor with primary mediastinal lymphoma. CDR3s include the opening cysteine and the closing phenylalanine or tryptophan. Fields, in order: D gene, V gene, J gene, clone size, CDR3 protein, CDR3 DNA. A D gene is named only where the DNA matches it firmly. Size is omitted from some rows. Given values are once, few, many or a class for expanded clones.

d_gene: -; v_gene: TRBV20-1; j_gene: TRBJ1-1; abundance: once; CDR3aa: CSARFGEAFF; CDR3nt: TGCAGTGCTAGATTTGGCGAAGCTTTCTTT
d_gene: -; v_gene: TRBV11-2; j_gene: TRBJ1-6; abundance: -; CDR3aa: CASSNGGWTSPLHF; CDR3nt: TGTGCCAGCAGCAACGGGGGGTGGACTTCACCCCTCCACTTT
d_gene: -; v_gene: TRBV10-3; j_gene: TRBJ1-1; abundance: -; CDR3aa: CAISSTGPRTEAFF; CDR3nt: TGTGCCATCAGTTCAACCGGACCAAGGACTGAAGCTTTCTTT
d_gene: -; v_gene: TRBV7-9; j_gene: TRBJ2-1; abundance: -; CDR3aa: CASSFWLVHEQFF; CDR3nt: TGTGCCAGCAGCTTTTGGCTAGTTCATGAGCAGTTCTTC
d_gene: -; v_gene: TRBV4-1; j_gene: TRBJ1-3; abundance: -; CDR3aa: CASSQDPARNTIYF; CDR3nt: TGCGCCAGCAGCCAAGACCCAGCTCGAAACACCATATATTTT
d_gene: -; v_gene: TRBV27; j_gene: TRBJ2-5; abundance: -; CDR3aa: CASSPLGETQYF; CDR3nt: TGTGCCAGCAGTCCACTCGGGGAGACCCAGTACTTC
d_gene: -; v_gene: TRBV2; j_gene: TRBJ2-2; abundance: -; CDR3aa: CASSDVGTVNTGELFF; CDR3nt: TGTGCCAGCAGTGACGTTGGGACGGTGAACACCGGGGAGCTGTTTTTT
d_gene: -; v_gene: TRBV1; j_gene: TRBJ1-2; abundance: -; CDR3aa: CTSRGICLRKTYGYTF; CDR3nt: TGCACCAGCAGGGGGATATGTTTGCGAAAGACCTATGGCTACACCTTC
d_gene: TRBD1; v_gene: TRBV7-8; j_gene: TRBJ1-2; abundance: large; CDR3aa: CASSFGTGGPNYGYTF; CDR3nt: TGTGCCAGCAGCTTCGGAACAGGGGGACCTAACTATGGCTACACCTTC
d_gene: -; v_gene: TRBV5-1; j_gene: TRBJ1-1; abundance: -; CDR3aa: CASSPERGSLEAFF; CDR3nt: TGCGCCAGCAGCCCGGAAAGGGGCTCGTTGGAAGCTTTCTTT
d_gene: -; v_gene: TRBV6-5; j_gene: TRBJ2-7; abundance: -; CDR3aa: CASSYYGPRGEQYF; CDR3nt: TGTGCCAGCAGTTACTACGGACCGAGAGGCGAGCAGTACTTC
d_gene: TRBD1; v_gene: TRBV6-1; j_gene: TRBJ2-4; abundance: -; CDR3aa: CASSAPGTGVNIQYF; CDR3nt: TGTGCCAGCAGTGCCCCCGGGACAGGGGTAAACATTCAGTACTTC
d_gene: -; v_gene: TRBV7-6; j_gene: TRBJ2-6; abundance: once; CDR3aa: CASSLEISQSRANVLTF; CDR3nt: TGTGCCAGCAGCCTTGAAATCTCACAAAGTCGGGCCAACGTCCTGACTTTC
d_gene: TRBD2; v_gene: TRBV4-1; j_gene: TRBJ2-5; abundance: -; CDR3aa: CASSRGGLEVQYF; CDR3nt: TGCGCCAGCAGCCGGGGGGGGTTAGAGGTCCAGTACTTC
d_gene: -; v_gene: TRBV27; j_gene: TRBJ1-5; abundance: -; CDR3aa: CASSLGVLGSQPQHF; CDR3nt: TGTGCCAGCAGTTTGGGAGTACTGGGATCGCAGCCCCAGCATTTT
d_gene: -; v_gene: TRBV5-1; j_gene: TRBJ2-2; abundance: once; CDR3aa: CASSLKQYTGELFF; CDR3nt: TGCGCCAGCAGCTTGAAGCAGTACACCGGGGAGCTGTTTTTT
d_gene: -; v_gene: TRBV20-1; j_gene: TRBJ1-1; abundance: -; CDR3aa: CSAREVTEAFF; CDR3nt: TGCAGTGCTAGAGAGGTCACTGAAGCTTTCTTT
d_gene: -; v_gene: TRBV27; j_gene: TRBJ1-2; abundance: -; CDR3aa: CASGFRGAYGYTF; CDR3nt: TGTGCCAGCGGATTCAGAGGAGCCTATGGCTACACCTTC
d_gene: -; v_gene: TRBV18; j_gene: TRBJ2-5; abundance: once; CDR3aa: CASSLNAAGETQYF; CDR3nt: TGTGCCAGCTCACTAAACGCCGCCGGGGAGACCCAGTACTTC
d_gene: -; v_gene: TRBV5-1; j_gene: TRBJ2-3; abundance: -; CDR3aa: CASSFRGLQDTQYF; CDR3nt: TGCGCCAGCAGCTTTCGGGGGCTCCAAGATACGCAGTATTTT
d_gene: -; v_gene: TRBV7-2; j_gene: TRBJ2-7; abundance: -; CDR3aa: CASSSPGFTGYEQYF; CDR3nt: TGTGCCAGCAGTTCCCCCGGTTTCACAGGCTACGAGCAGTACTTC
d_gene: -; v_gene: TRBV2; j_gene: TRBJ2-7; abundance: few; CDR3aa: CASSERFGYEQYF; CDR3nt: TGTGCCAGCAGTGAAAGGTTCGGCTACGAGCAGTACTTC
d_gene: -; v_gene: TRBV6-5; j_gene: TRBJ2-3; abundance: large; CDR3aa: CASRRPGEDTQYF; CDR3nt: TGTGCCAGCAGGAGGCCCGGGGAAGATACGCAGTATTTT
d_gene: TRBD1; v_gene: TRBV9; j_gene: TRBJ2-7; abundance: once; CDR3aa: CASSPVGTGPLQAF; CDR3nt: TGTGCCAGCAGCCCCGTCGGGACAGGACCCCTTCAGGCCTTC
d_gene: -; v_gene: TRBV4-1; j_gene: TRBJ2-7; abundance: -; CDR3aa: CASSQGLEQVAYEQYF; CDR3nt: TGCGCCAGCAGCCAAGGTCTCGAACAGGTCGCCTACGAGCAGTACTTC
d_gene: -; v_gene: TRBV27; j_gene: TRBJ1-1; abundance: few; CDR3aa: CASSPLAGSTEAFF; CDR3nt: TGTGCCAGCAGTCCCTTGGCGGGTAGCACTGAAGCTTTCTTT
d_gene: -; v_gene: TRBV5-1; j_gene: TRBJ2-5; abundance: -; CDR3aa: CASSLLIGSGQETQYF; CDR3nt: TGCGCCAGCAGCTTGTTGATAGGGTCTGGCCAAGAGACCCAGTACTTC
d_gene: TRBD1; v_gene: TRBV6-5; j_gene: TRBJ1-4; abundance: -; CDR3aa: CASSYGRGQEKLFF; CDR3nt: TGTGCCAGCAGTTACGGGAGGGGGCAGGAAAAACTGTTTTTT
d_gene: TRBD1; v_gene: TRBV5-1; j_gene: TRBJ1-1; abundance: -; CDR3aa: CASSTGQGGGTEAFF; CDR3nt: TGCGCCAGCAGCACGGGACAGGGCGGAGGAACTGAAGCTTTCTTT
d_gene: TRBD2; v_gene: TRBV19; j_gene: TRBJ2-1; abundance: -; CDR3aa: CASSIAASGSTSSYNEQFF; CDR3nt: TGTGCCAGTAGTATAGCGGCTAGCGGGAGCACAAGCTCCTACAATGAGCAGTTCTTC
d_gene: -; v_gene: TRBV6-5; j_gene: TRBJ2-7; abundance: -; CDR3aa: CAILDGSSYEQYF; CDR3nt: TGTGCCATCCTCGACGGGAGCTCCTACGAGCAGTACTTC
d_gene: TRBD2; v_gene: TRBV28; j_gene: TRBJ2-1; abundance: -; CDR3aa: CASSELAGGFYNEQFF; CDR3nt: TGTGCCAGCAGTGAGCTAGCGGGAGGATTCTACAATGAGCAGTTCTTC
d_gene: -; v_gene: TRBV5-1; j_gene: TRBJ2-5; abundance: -; CDR3aa: CASSVSGASEETQYF; CDR3nt: TGCGCCAGCAGCGTCTCCGGGGCCTCGGAAGAGACCCAGTACTTC
d_gene: TRBD2; v_gene: TRBV29-1; j_gene: TRBJ2-7; abundance: few; CDR3aa: CSASGTSGSYEQYF; CDR3nt: TGCAGCGCCTCCGGGACTAGCGGCTCCTACGAGCAGTACTTC
d_gene: -; v_gene: TRBV27; j_gene: TRBJ1-4; abundance: -; CDR3aa: CASSLVRGANEKLFF; CDR3nt: TGTGCCAGCAGTTTAGTTCGAGGGGCAAATGAAAAACTGTTTTTT
d_gene: -; v_gene: TRBV30; j_gene: TRBJ2-1; abundance: -; CDR3aa: CAWTRARVGEQFF; CDR3nt: TGTGCCTGGACTCGGGCCAGGGTCGGGGAGCAGTTCTTC
d_gene: -; v_gene: TRBV5-1; j_gene: TRBJ2-7; abundance: -; CDR3aa: CASSYQGPRNEQYF; CDR3nt: TGCGCCAGCAGTTATCAGGGACCCCGGAACGAGCAGTACTTC
d_gene: TRBD1; v_gene: TRBV7-9; j_gene: TRBJ2-7; abundance: -; CDR3aa: CASSSGQGVDEQYF; CDR3nt: TGTGCCAGCAGCTCGGGACAGGGGGTCGACGAGCAGTACTTC
d_gene: -; v_gene: TRBV6-6; j_gene: TRBJ2-5; abundance: -; CDR3aa: CASSYMGGAQETQYF; CDR3nt: TGTGCCAGCAGTTACATGGGTGGGGCGCAAGAGACCCAGTACTTC
d_gene: TRBD1; v_gene: TRBV7-2; j_gene: TRBJ1-3; abundance: -; CDR3aa: CASSWTGGHTIYF; CDR3nt: TGTGCCAGCAGCTGGACAGGGGGACACACCATATATTTT
d_gene: -; v_gene: TRBV28; j_gene: TRBJ2-1; abundance: -; CDR3aa: CASKPGGTGSYNEQFF; CDR3nt: TGTGCCAGCAAACCCGGGGGCACTGGCTCCTACAATGAGCAGTTCTTC
d_gene: -; v_gene: TRBV7-8; j_gene: TRBJ1-3; abundance: few; CDR3aa: CASSFDRPFSGNTIYF; CDR3nt: TGTGCCAGCAGCTTTGACAGGCCATTCTCTGGAAACACCATATATTTT
d_gene: -; v_gene: TRBV6-5; j_gene: TRBJ2-3; abundance: -; CDR3aa: CASKIIGGRADTQYF; CDR3nt: TGTGCCAGCAAAATTATCGGGGGCCGGGCAGATACGCAGTATTTT
d_gene: TRBD1; v_gene: TRBV9; j_gene: TRBJ1-4; abundance: -; CDR3aa: CASGDRANKEKLFF; CDR3nt: TGTGCCAGCGGGGACAGGGCTAATAAGGAAAAACTGTTTTTT
d_gene: -; v_gene: TRBV28; j_gene: TRBJ1-2; abundance: -; CDR3aa: CASSPDGGLGYGYTF; CDR3nt: TGTGCCAGCAGCCCCGATGGAGGGCTAGGCTATGGCTACACCTTC